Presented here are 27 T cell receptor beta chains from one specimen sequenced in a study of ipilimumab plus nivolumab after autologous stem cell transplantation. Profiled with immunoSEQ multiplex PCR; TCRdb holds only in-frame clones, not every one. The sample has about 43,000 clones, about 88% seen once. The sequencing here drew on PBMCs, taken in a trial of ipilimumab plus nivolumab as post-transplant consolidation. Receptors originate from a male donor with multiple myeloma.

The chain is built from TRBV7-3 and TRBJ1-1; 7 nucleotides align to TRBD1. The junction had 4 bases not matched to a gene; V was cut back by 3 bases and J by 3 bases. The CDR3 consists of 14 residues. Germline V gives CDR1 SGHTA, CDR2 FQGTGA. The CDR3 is CASSLTGLDTEAFF. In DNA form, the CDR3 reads TGTGCCAGCAGCTTGACAGGGCTGGACACTGAAGCTTTCTTT.

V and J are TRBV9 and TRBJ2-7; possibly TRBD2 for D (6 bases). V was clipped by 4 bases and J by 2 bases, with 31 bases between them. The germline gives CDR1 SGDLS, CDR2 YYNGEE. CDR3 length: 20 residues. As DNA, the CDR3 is TGTGCCAGCAGCCTGGGGGGTGCTATTAGAGGGGCCCCGAGACCCTACGAGCAGTACTTC. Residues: CASSLGGAIRGAPRPYEQYF.

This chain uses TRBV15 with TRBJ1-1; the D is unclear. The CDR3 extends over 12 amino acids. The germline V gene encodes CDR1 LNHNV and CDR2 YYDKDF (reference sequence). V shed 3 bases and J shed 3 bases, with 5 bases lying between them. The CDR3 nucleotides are TGTGCCACCAGCAGGATGGACACTGAAGCTTTCTTT. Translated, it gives CATSRMDTEAFF.

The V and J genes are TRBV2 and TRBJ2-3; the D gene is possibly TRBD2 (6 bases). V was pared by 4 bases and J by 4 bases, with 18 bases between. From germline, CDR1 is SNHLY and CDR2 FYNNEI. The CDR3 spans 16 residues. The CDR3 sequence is CASSVEGMLNADTQYF. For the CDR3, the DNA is TGTGCCAGCAGTGTGGAGGGAATGCTGAATGCAGATACGCAGTATTTT.

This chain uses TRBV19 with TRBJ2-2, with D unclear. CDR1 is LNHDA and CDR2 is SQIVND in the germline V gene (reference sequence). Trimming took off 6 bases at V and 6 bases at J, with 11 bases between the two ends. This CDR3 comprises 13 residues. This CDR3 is CASRGPISGELFF. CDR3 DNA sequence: TGTGCCAGTAGGGGCCCCATATCCGGGGAGCTGTTTTTT.

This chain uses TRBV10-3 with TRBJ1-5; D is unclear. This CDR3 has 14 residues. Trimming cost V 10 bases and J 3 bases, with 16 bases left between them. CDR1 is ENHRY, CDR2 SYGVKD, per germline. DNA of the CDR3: TGTGCCACGGTGGAGGGAACCGCCAATCAGCCCCAGCATTTT. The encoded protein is CATVEGTANQPQHF.

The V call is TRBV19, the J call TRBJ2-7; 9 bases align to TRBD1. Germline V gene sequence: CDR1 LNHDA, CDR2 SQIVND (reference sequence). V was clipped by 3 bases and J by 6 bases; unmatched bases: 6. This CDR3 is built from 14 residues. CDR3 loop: CASSILTGGGEQYF. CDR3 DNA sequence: TGTGCCAGTAGTATCTTAACAGGGGGCGGCGAGCAGTACTTC.

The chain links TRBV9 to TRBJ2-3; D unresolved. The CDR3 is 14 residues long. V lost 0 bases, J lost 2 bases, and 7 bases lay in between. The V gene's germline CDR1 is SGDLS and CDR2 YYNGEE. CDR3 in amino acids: CASSVVGITDTQYF. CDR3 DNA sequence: TGTGCCAGCAGCGTAGTCGGCATCACAGATACGCAGTATTTT.

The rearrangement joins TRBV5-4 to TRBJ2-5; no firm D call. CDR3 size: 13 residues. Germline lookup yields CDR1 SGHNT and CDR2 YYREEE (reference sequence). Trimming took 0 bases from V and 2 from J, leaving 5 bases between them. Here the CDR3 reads CASSLGVQETQYF. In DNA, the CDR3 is TGTGCCAGCAGCTTGGGGGTGCAAGAGACCCAGTACTTC.

CDR3 protein: CASSQGFLPSGGAETQYF. In DNA form, the CDR3 reads TGTGCCAGCAGCCAAGGTTTTTTGCCTAGCGGGGGGGCGGAGACCCAGTACTTC. The chain employs TRBV4-2 and TRBJ2-5; TRBD2 matches at 12 bases. The germline V gene has CDR1 LGHNA and CDR2 YNFKEQ. The CDR3 loop spans 18 amino acids. V gave up 1 base and J gave up 5 bases; unmatched junction bases: 11.

CDR3: CASRFRWALGELPYTEAFF. The DNA of the CDR3 is TGTGCAAGTCGCTTCCGATGGGCCTTAGGGGAGCTACCGTACACTGAAGCTTTCTTT. The chain combines TRBV12-2 with TRBJ1-1. TRBV12-2 is flagged as a pseudogene. The CDR3 is 19 residues long.

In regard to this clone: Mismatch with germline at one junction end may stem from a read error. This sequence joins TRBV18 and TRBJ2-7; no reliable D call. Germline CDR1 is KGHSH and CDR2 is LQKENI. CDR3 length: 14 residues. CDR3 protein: CASSPPMAGSRLDF. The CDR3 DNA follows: TGTGCCAGCTCACCACCGATGGCAGGCAGTCGATTGGACTTC.

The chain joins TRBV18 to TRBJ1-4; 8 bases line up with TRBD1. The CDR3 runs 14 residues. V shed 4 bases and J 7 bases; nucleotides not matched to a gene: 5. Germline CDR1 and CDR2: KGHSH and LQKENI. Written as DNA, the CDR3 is TGTGCCAGCTCACAGGACAGGGCAATTGAAAAACTGTTTTTT. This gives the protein CASSQDRAIEKLFF.

CDR3 nucleotide sequence: TGTGCCAGCCTTCCCGGGACACCCGCAACGGGTGGCTACACCTTC. Amino acids: CASLPGTPATGGYTF. This rearrangement joins TRBV6-6 to TRBJ1-2, with D maybe TRBD1 (6 bases). The CDR3 runs to 15 residues. Between the trimmed V and J ends, which lost 8 bases and 7 bases, there was a span of 23 bases. Germline-derived CDR1 and CDR2 are MNHNY and SVGAGI (reference sequence).

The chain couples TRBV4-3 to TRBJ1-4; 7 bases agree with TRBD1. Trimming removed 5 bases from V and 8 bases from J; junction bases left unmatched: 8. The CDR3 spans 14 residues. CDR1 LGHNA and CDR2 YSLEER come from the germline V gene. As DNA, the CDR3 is TGCGCCAGCAGCTGGGACAGCCGGCGGGAAAAACTGTTTTTT. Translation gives CASSWDSRREKLFF.

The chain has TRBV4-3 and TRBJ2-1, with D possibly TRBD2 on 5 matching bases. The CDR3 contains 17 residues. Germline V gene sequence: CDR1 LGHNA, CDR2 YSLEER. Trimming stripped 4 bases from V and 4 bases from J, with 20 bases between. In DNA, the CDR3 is TGCGCCAGCAGCCCCACCGGAGGAGGAAGGAGTTACAATGAGCAGTTCTTC. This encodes CASSPTGGGRSYNEQFF.

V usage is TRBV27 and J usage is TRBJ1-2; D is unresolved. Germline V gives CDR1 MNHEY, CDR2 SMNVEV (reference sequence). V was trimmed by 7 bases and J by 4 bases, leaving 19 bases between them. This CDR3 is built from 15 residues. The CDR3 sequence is CASKWVLGLGYGYTF. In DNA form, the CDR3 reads TGTGCCAGCAAGTGGGTACTTGGGCTTGGCTATGGCTACACCTTC.

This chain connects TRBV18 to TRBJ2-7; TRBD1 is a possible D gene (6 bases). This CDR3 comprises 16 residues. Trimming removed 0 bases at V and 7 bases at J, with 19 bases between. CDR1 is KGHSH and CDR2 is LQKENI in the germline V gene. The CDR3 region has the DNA TGTGCCAGCTCACCACCGGCGAGGACAGCCTTGGGGGAGCAGTACTTC. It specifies CASSPPARTALGEQYF.

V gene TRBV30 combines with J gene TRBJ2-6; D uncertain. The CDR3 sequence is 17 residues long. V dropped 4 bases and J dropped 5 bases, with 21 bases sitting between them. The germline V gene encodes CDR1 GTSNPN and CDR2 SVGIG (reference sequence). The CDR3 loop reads CAWNPQRYQSRANVLTF. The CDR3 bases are TGTGCCTGGAATCCTCAGCGTTATCAAAGTCGGGCCAACGTCCTGACTTTC.

CDR3 sequence (DNA): TGTGCCAGCAGTTATACAGGGCCTAGCAATCAGCCCCAGCATTTT. This gives the protein CASSYTGPSNQPQHF. This chain connects TRBV27 to TRBJ1-5; possible D gene TRBD1, 6 bases. The V end lost 4 bases, the J end lost 0 bases, and 10 bases lay between the germline ends. CDR3 length: 15 residues. In germline, CDR1 is MNHEY, CDR2 SMNVEV (reference sequence).

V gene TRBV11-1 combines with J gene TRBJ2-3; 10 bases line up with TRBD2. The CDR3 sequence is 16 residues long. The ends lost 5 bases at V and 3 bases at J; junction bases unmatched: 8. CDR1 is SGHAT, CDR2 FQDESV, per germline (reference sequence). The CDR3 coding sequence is TGTGCCAGCAGCCCAGACCTAGCGGGGGTTACAGATACGCAGTATTTT. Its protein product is CASSPDLAGVTDTQYF.

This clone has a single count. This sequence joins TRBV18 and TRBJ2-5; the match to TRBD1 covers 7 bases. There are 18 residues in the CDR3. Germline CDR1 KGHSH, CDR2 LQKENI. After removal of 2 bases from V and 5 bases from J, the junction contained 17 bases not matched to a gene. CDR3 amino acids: CASSPKEQGVLPWETQYF. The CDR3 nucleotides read TGTGCCAGCTCACCAAAGGAGCAGGGGGTCCTGCCATGGGAGACCCAGTACTTC. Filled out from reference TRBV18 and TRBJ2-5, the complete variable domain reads NAGVMQNPRHLVRRRGQEARLRCSPMKGHSHVYWYRQLPEEGLKFMVYLQKENIIDESGMPKERFSAEFPKEGPSILRIQQVVRGDSAAYFCASSPKEQGVLPWETQYFGPGTRLLVL.

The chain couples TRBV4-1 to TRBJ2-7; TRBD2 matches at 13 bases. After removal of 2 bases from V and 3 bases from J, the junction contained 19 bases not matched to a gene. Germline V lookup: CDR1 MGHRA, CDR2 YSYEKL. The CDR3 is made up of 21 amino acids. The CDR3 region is CASSQQETSGRAPSPHYEQYF. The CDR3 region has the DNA TGCGCCAGCAGCCAACAAGAAACTAGCGGGAGGGCGCCCTCCCCTCACTACGAGCAGTACTTC.

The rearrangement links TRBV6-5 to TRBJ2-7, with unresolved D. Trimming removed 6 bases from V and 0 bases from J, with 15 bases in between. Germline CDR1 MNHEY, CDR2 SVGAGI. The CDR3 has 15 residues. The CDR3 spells CASSRGPLSSYEQYF. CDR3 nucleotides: TGTGCCAGCAGCCGCGGACCCTTGAGCTCCTACGAGCAGTACTTC.

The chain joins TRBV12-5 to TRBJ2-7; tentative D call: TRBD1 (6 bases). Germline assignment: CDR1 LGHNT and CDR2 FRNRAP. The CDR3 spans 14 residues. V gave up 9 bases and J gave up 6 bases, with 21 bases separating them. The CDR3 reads CASARGQTFGEQYF. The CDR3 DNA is TGTGCTAGCGCCCGGGGACAAACTTTTGGCGAGCAGTACTTC. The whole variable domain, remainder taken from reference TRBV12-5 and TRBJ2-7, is DARVTQTPRHKVTEMGQEVTMRCQPILGHNTVFWYRQTMMQGLELLAYFRNRAPLDDSGMPKDRFSAEMPDATLATLKIQPSEPRDSAVYFCASARGQTFGEQYFGPGTRLTVT.

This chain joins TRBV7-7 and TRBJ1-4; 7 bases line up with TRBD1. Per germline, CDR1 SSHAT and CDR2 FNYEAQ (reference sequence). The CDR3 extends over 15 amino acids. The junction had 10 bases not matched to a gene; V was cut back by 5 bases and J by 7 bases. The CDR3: CASSPNRGVGEKLFF. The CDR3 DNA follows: TGTGCCAGCAGCCCGAACAGGGGAGTCGGTGAAAAACTGTTTTTT. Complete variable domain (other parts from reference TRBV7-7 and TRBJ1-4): GAGVSQSPRYKVTKRGQDVTLRCDPISSHATLYWYQQALGQGPEFLTYFNYEAQPDKSGLPSDRFSAERPEGSISTLTIQRTEQRDSAMYRCASSPNRGVGEKLFFGSGTQLSVL.

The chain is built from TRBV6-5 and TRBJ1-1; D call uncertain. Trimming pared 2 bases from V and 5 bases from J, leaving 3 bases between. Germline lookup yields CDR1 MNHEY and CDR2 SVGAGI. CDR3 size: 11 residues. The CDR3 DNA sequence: TGTGCCAGCAGTTACAGGACTGAAGCTTTCTTT. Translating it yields CASSYRTEAFF.